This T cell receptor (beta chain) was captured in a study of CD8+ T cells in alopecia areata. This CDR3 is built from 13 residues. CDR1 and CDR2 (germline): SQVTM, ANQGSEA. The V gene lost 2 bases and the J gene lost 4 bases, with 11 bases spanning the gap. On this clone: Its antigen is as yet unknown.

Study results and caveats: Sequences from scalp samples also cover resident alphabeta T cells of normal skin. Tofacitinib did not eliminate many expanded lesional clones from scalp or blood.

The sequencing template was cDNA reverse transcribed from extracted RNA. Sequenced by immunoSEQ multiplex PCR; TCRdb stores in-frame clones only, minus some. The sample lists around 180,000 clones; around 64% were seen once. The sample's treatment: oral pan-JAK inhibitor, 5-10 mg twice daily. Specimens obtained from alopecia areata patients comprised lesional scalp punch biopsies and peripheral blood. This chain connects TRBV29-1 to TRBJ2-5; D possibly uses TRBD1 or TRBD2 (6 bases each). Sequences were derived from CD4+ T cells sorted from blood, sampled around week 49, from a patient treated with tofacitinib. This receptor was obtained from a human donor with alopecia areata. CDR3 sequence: CSVEIGGGETQYF. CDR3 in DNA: TGCAGCGTTGAAATAGGGGGAGGAGAGACCCAGTACTTC.